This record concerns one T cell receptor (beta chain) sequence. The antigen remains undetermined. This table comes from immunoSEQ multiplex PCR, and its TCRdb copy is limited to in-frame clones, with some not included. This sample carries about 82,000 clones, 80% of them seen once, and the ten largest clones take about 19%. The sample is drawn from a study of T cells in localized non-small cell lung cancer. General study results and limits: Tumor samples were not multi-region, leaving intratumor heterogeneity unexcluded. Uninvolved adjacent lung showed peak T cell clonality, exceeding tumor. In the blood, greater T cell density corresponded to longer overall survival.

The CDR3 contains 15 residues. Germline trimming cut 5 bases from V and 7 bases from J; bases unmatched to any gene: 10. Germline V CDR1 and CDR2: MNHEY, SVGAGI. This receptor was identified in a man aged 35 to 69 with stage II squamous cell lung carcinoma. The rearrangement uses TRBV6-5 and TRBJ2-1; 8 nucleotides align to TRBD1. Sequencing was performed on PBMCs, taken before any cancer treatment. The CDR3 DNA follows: TGTGCCAGCAGTGTACTTCCAGGGGGCTGGAATGAGCAGTTCTTC. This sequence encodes CASSVLPGGWNEQFF.